These T cell receptor beta chains were read from a single sample in a study of shared clonotypes between healthy human individuals. Sequencing used immunoSEQ multiplex PCR; TCRdb keeps in-frame clones, though not all of them. The sample carries roughly 110,000 clones, about 70% recorded once. The sequenced material came from memory CD8+ T cells sorted from blood. The source of these receptors is a young woman in good health. Both conserved end residues are part of each CDR3. The D gene is left open where the match is weak. A clone size is listed for some rows: how often the clone was seen (once, few, many), or a class if it is expanded.

CDR3 length	V gene	D gene	J gene	clone size	CDR3 DNA	CDR3 protein
12	TRBV28	-	TRBJ2-7	-	TGTGCCAGCAGGACCCCGGGGTTCGAGCAGTACTTC	CASRTPGFEQYF
12	TRBV6-1	-	TRBJ2-5	-	TGTGCCAGCAGTGAGCTAGTTTCGGCCCAGTACTTC	CASSELVSAQYF
14	TRBV7-2	-	TRBJ1-2	-	TGTGCCAGCAGCTTAGCGGCGGGACCGTGGAGCTACACCTTC	CASSLAAGPWSYTF
15	TRBV27	TRBD2	TRBJ2-3	-	TGTGCCAGCAGTCAGACTAGCGGGAGAACAGATACGCAGTATTTT	CASSQTSGRTDTQYF
12	TRBV27	-	TRBJ2-7	medium-sized	TGTGCCAGCTACTCCAGCTCCTACGAGCAGTACTTC	CASYSSSYEQYF
19	TRBV5-6	TRBD2	TRBJ2-3	-	TGTGCCAGCAGCTTTACCCCGTACGGGACTAGCGGGAGTACAGATACGCAGTATTTT	CASSFTPYGTSGSTDTQYF
16	TRBV21-1	-	TRBJ2-7	many	TGTGCCAGCAGCAAACTTAACCGGATGAGCACCTACGAGCAGTACTTC	CASSKLNRMSTYEQYF
17	TRBV27	-	TRBJ1-5	-	TGTGCCAGCAGTACCAAAATGGGCCGTCGACGCGATCAGCCCCAGCATTTT	CASSTKMGRRRDQPQHF
18	TRBV5-1	-	TRBJ2-2	-	TGCGCCAGCAGCCCCAGCCCCCTTCGTGGATCGAACACCGGGGAGCTGTTTTTT	CASSPSPLRGSNTGELFF
13	TRBV7-2	-	TRBJ2-3	-	TGTGCCAGCAGCTCAAGCTTGACAGATACGCAGTATTTT	CASSSSLTDTQYF
13	TRBV13	-	TRBJ2-2	-	TGTGCCAGCAGCTTTACCTACACCGGGGAGCTGTTTTTT	CASSFTYTGELFF
14	TRBV13	-	TRBJ2-7	-	TGTGCCAGCAGCTTTTCTACAGGGTCCTACGAGCAGTACTTC	CASSFSTGSYEQYF
18	TRBV19	TRBD2	TRBJ2-3	few	TGTGCCAGTAGTAAACTAGCGGGAGTCGGTCTTCGCACAGATACGCAGTATTTT	CASSKLAGVGLRTDTQYF
15	TRBV5-5	-	TRBJ1-4	once	TGTGCCAGCAGCTTGGATCCGGGACCGAATGAAAAACTGTTTTTT	CASSLDPGPNEKLFF
17	TRBV4-2	TRBD1	TRBJ2-6	once	TGTGCCAGCAGCCAAGTACAGGGGGTGTGTGGGGCCAACGTCCTGACTTTC	CASSQVQGVCGANVLTF
16	TRBV28	-	TRBJ2-7	-	TGTGCCAGCAGTTTAGACGGCGGGATCGTAGCCTACGAGCAGTACTTC	CASSLDGGIVAYEQYF
20	TRBV5-1	TRBD2	TRBJ2-2	-	TGCGCCAGCAGCCAGTCGTGGACTAGCGGGAGCTCCGCGAACACCGGGGAGCTGTTTTTT	CASSQSWTSGSSANTGELFF
16	TRBV7-9	-	TRBJ1-2	-	TGTGCCAGCAGCTTCCACCGGTGGGGGGCTCTCTATGGCTACACCTTC	CASSFHRWGALYGYTF
11	TRBV2	-	TRBJ2-7	many	TGTGCCAGCAGTGACAGGGCCGAGCAGTACTTC	CASSDRAEQYF
13	TRBV15	TRBD1	TRBJ1-3	-	TGTGCCACCAGCAGGGGACAGAGAAACACCATATATTTT	CATSRGQRNTIYF
13	TRBV28	-	TRBJ1-1	-	TGTGCCAGCAAAAAAACAGGGAACACTGAAGCTTTCTTT	CASKKTGNTEAFF
14	TRBV2	TRBD1	TRBJ1-2	-	TGTGCCAGCAGTGGTAGGGACAGGGCTGGTGGCTACACCTTC	CASSGRDRAGGYTF
14	TRBV30	TRBD2	TRBJ2-7	-	TGTGCCTACCAAGGCCTAGCGGGATTAGACGAGCAGTACTTC	CAYQGLAGLDEQYF
14	TRBV2	TRBD1	TRBJ2-3	once	TGTGCCAACGACAGGGGGCGCGGCACAGATACGCAGTATTTT	CANDRGRGTDTQYF
17	TRBV28	TRBD1	TRBJ1-2	once	TGTGCCAGCAGTTCCGGGACAGGGGGCGTCATGGGCTATGGCTACACCTTC	CASSSGTGGVMGYGYTF
15	TRBV2	TRBD1	TRBJ2-7	-	TGTGCCAGCAGTTCCGCCGGGACAGGGTTCTACGAGCAGTACTTC	CASSSAGTGFYEQYF
14	TRBV6-5	TRBD1	TRBJ1-4	-	TGTGCCAGCAGTACGGGACAGACCGTTGAAAAACTGTTTTTT	CASSTGQTVEKLFF
14	TRBV4-2	-	TRBJ2-7	-	TGTGCCAGCAGCCAAGGGTACAGTTCCTACGAGCAGTACTTC	CASSQGYSSYEQYF
15	TRBV28	TRBD2	TRBJ2-1	-	TGTGCCAGCACTTTAGGGGTAGCGGGATTTGAAGAGCAGTTCTTC	CASTLGVAGFEEQFF
12	TRBV6-6	TRBD2	TRBJ2-1	few	TGTGCCAGCGTATCTAGCGGGAGTGAGCAGTTCTTC	CASVSSGSEQFF
14	TRBV5-4	-	TRBJ1-2	few	TGTGCCAGCAGCTTGTTAGAGAGCGACTATGGCTACACCTTC	CASSLLESDYGYTF
16	TRBV2	-	TRBJ2-1	-	TGTGCCAGCGGGTACGCAGCAGGGTCTTCCTACAATGAGCAGTTCTTC	CASGYAAGSSYNEQFF
14	TRBV9	-	TRBJ2-3	-	TGTGCCAGCAGCGTAGGAGGGGGATCAGATACGCAGTATTTT	CASSVGGGSDTQYF
14	TRBV7-2	TRBD1	TRBJ1-3	-	TGTGCCAGCAGCACGACAGGGATAGGAAACACCATATATTTT	CASSTTGIGNTIYF
14	TRBV5-4	-	TRBJ2-5	-	TGTGCCAGCAGCTCCGGACATACCAAAGAGACCCAGTACTTC	CASSSGHTKETQYF
17	TRBV21-1	-	TRBJ2-2	-	TGTGCCAGCAGCAAAGCCCCTCGGCAGGGGAACACCGGGGAGCTGTTTTTT	CASSKAPRQGNTGELFF
14	TRBV7-2	TRBD2	TRBJ2-1	once	TGTGCCAGCCGCCGGGAGGCGTCCTACAATGAGCAGTTCTTC	CASRREASYNEQFF
13	TRBV6-1	-	TRBJ1-2	-	TGTGCCCCCGCCCCGGGACACAACTATGGCTACACCTTC	CAPAPGHNYGYTF
16	TRBV7-6	TRBD1	TRBJ2-1	-	TGTGCCAGCAGCCGCTGGGGGGACAGGGGCTTCAATGAGCAGTTCTTC	CASSRWGDRGFNEQFF
12	TRBV5-1	-	TRBJ2-7	-	TGCGCCAGCAGCTTAGGGGGACACGAGCAGTACTTC	CASSLGGHEQYF
19	TRBV5-1	TRBD2	TRBJ2-1	few	TGCGCCAGCAGCTTGGTCGGCAGGGTCGGGAGGTGCCCCTACAATGAGCAGTTCTTC	CASSLVGRVGRCPYNEQFF
17	TRBV21-1	-	TRBJ2-1	-	TGTGCCAGCAGCTCCCCCTATGAGGGCGCGGCGGACAATGAGCAGTTCTTC	CASSSPYEGAADNEQFF
18	TRBV7-6	-	TRBJ1-2	-	TGTGCCAGCAGCTTTGGGCCGGGACTCCTTCTCACTGACTATGGCTACACCTTC	CASSFGPGLLLTDYGYTF
13	TRBV2	TRBD1	TRBJ2-2	-	TGTGCCAGCACCGGGACAGGGGGCGGGGAGCTGTTTTTT	CASTGTGGGELFF
15	TRBV5-1	TRBD1	TRBJ2-7	-	TGCGCCAGCAGCACCCTACAGGGGGCGCGGTACGAGCAGTACTTC	CASSTLQGARYEQYF
18	TRBV25-1	TRBD2	TRBJ2-7	many	TGTGCCAGCAGTGAATCCCCTAGCGGGAGCCCCACATCCTACGAGCAGTACTTC	CASSESPSGSPTSYEQYF
14	TRBV28	-	TRBJ2-1	-	TGTGCCAGCAGAGAAAGACTAAAAGGTGATGAGCAGTTCTTC	CASRERLKGDEQFF
16	TRBV10-1	TRBD1	TRBJ1-2	-	TGCGCCAGCAGTGCACTCGGACAGGAGACACCCGGTGGCTACACCTTC	CASSALGQETPGGYTF
15	TRBV11-2	-	TRBJ2-5	-	TGTGCCAGCAGTCCAGGTGGTGGGGGGCGAGAGACCCAGTACTTC	CASSPGGGGRETQYF
14	TRBV5-6	-	TRBJ1-2	-	TGTGCCAGCAGCTTCTTGTGGGGCGGGGATGGCTACACCTTC	CASSFLWGGDGYTF
15	TRBV19	-	TRBJ1-4	-	TGTGCCAGTTTTTTACCGGGCTCCGGGGAAGGAAAACTGTTTTTT	CASFLPGSGEGKLFF
13	TRBV5-8	TRBD1	TRBJ1-2	-	TGTGCCAGCAGCTTAGGGGACAGCTATGGCTACACCTTC	CASSLGDSYGYTF
14	TRBV9	-	TRBJ2-3	-	TGTGCCAGCAGCGTAGACGGGAGCACAGATACGCAGTATTTT	CASSVDGSTDTQYF
11	TRBV20-1	-	TRBJ2-5	-	TGCAGTGTGCATGGTCTTGGGACCCAGTACTTC	CSVHGLGTQYF
11	TRBV30	-	TRBJ1-1	once	TGTGCCTCTACCCGGGGGACTGAAGCTTTCTTT	CASTRGTEAFF
16	TRBV9	TRBD2	TRBJ2-3	-	TGTGCCAGCAGCGTAGGTAGCGGGATAGGTACAGATACGCAGTATTTT	CASSVGSGIGTDTQYF
13	TRBV6-1	-	TRBJ1-2	many	TGTGCCAGCAGTGAAGAGGGCTTATATGGCTACACCTTC	CASSEEGLYGYTF
15	TRBV5-1	TRBD1	TRBJ2-1	once	TGCGCCAGCAGCGGGGACAGCTCCTCCTACAATGAGCAGTTCTTC	CASSGDSSSYNEQFF
17	TRBV5-1	TRBD1	TRBJ2-3	few	TGCGCCAGCAGCTTACAAGGACAGGGCAGTAGCACAGATACGCAGTATTTT	CASSLQGQGSSTDTQYF